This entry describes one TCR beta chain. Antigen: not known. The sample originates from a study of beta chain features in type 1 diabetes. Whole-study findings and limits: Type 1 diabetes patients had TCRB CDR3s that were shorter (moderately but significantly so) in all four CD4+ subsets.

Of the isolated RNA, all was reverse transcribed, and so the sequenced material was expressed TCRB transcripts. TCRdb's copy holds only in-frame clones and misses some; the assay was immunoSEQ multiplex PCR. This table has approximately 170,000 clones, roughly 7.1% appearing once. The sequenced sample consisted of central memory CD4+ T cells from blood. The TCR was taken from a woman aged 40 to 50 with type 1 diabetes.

CDR3 residues: CASSFKRPGLAGEEQYF. The DNA for the CDR3 is TGTGCCAGCAGTTTCAAAAGACCGGGACTAGCGGGAGAGGAGCAGTACTTC. The chain is built from TRBV27 and TRBJ2-7; 14 nucleotides line up with TRBD2. The length of the CDR3 is 17 residues. Germline V lookup: CDR1 MNHEY, CDR2 SMNVEV (reference sequence). J lost 7 bases, V lost 3 bases, and 11 bases had no gene match.